These T cell receptor beta chains were read from a single sample in a study of T-cell reconstitution after alpha-beta-depleted transplantation in children. TCRdb re-analysed the PCR reads in MiXCR, keeping a single row per CDR3 protein. Seen here are approximately 490,000 distinct CDR3 sequences, about 12% observed once, and the top ten hold about 5.4%. The sequenced sample was PBMCs from the stem cell graft donor, obtained from the stem cell graft. These receptors came from a human donor who donated a stem cell graft to a child with combined immunodeficiency. CDR3s include the opening cysteine and the closing phenylalanine or tryptophan. A D gene is named only where the DNA matches it firmly. Where a row states a size, it is once, few, many or the class of an expanded clone; other rows omit it.

v_call	d_call	j_call	clone_size	cdr3_length	cdr3_nt	cdr3_aa
TRBV11-2	-	TRBJ2-2	-	17	TGTGCCAGCAGCTTAAGGAAGGGACGGACGAACACCGGGGAGCTGTTTTTT	CASSLRKGRTNTGELFF
TRBV20-1	-	TRBJ2-3	few	13	TGCAGTGCCTCGGTCACCCTCGGGGATACGCAGTATTTT	CSASVTLGDTQYF
TRBV27	TRBD1	TRBJ2-7	many	16	TGTGCCAGCAGGATTGAAACAGGGGCGCCTACCTACGAGCAGTACTTC	CASRIETGAPTYEQYF
TRBV30	TRBD2	TRBJ2-3	-	17	TGTGCCTGGAGTGTACTCGGGCTAGCGGGGGCCACAGATACGCAGTATTTT	CAWSVLGLAGATDTQYF
TRBV6-5	TRBD1	TRBJ2-7	many	15	TGTGCCAGCAGTTGGTCGGGACAGGGGGACTACGAGCAGTACTTC	CASSWSGQGDYEQYF
TRBV11-3	TRBD2	TRBJ2-1	-	15	TGTGCCAGCAGCCCCGTCCAGCGGGGGTACAATGAGCAGTTCTTC	CASSPVQRGYNEQFF
TRBV19	-	TRBJ2-7	-	15	TGTGCCAGTAGCTCGATACAGGGTGAAGCCTACGAGCAGTACTTC	CASSSIQGEAYEQYF
TRBV27	-	TRBJ1-2	many	16	TGTGCCAGCAGACTTAAGGGCCAGGGAAATATCCATGGCTACACCTTC	CASRLKGQGNIHGYTF
TRBV4-1	TRBD2	TRBJ2-3	-	17	TGCGCCAGCAGGCTCCAACGGGAGGGCCTTGAAACAGATACGCAGTATTTT	CASRLQREGLETDTQYF
TRBV12-3/TRBV12-4	TRBD2	TRBJ2-1	-	14	TGTGCCAGCAGCCGAGGCGGGGGGGCTGGTGAGCAGTTCTTC	CASSRGGGAGEQFF
TRBV20-1	TRBD2	TRBJ2-5	-	14	TGCAGTGCTAGTTTCCTAGCGGGGGAGGAGACCCGGTACTTC	CSASFLAGEETRYF
TRBV20-1	-	TRBJ1-1	few	14	TGCAGTGCTAGTTCCCCCCAGGGAATCACTGAAGCTTTCTTT	CSASSPQGITEAFF
TRBV20-1	-	TRBJ2-2	few	16	TGCAGTGCTAGGGGAGGGGGCGATTCGGGCACCGGGGAGCTGTTTTTT	CSARGGGDSGTGELFF
TRBV5-4	TRBD1	TRBJ1-1	few	15	TGTGCCAGCAGGGGGGACAGGCGGCCGGACACTGAAGCTTTCTTT	CASRGDRRPDTEAFF
TRBV15	-	TRBJ2-7	many	13	TGTGCCACCAGCAGAGATCTGGACTACGAGCAGTACTTC	CATSRDLDYEQYF
TRBV6-1	-	TRBJ2-3	-	15	TGTGCCAGCAGTGAATACGGGGGGCGCACAGATACGCAGTATTTT	CASSEYGGRTDTQYF
TRBV12-3/TRBV12-4	-	TRBJ2-7	many	12	TGTGCCAGCAGTCCCGCCTCCTACGAGCAGTACTTC	CASSPASYEQYF
TRBV9	-	TRBJ2-1	-	13	TGTGCCAGCAGCGTAGGGAAACTCAATGAGCAGTTCTTC	CASSVGKLNEQFF
TRBV12-3/TRBV12-4	-	TRBJ2-3	few	12	TGTGCCAGCAGTTTTCCGGCAGATACGCAGTATTTT	CASSFPADTQYF
TRBV5-1	TRBD2	TRBJ2-5	few	17	TGCGCCAGCAGCTTGGGACTAGCGGTCTTCTACCAAGAGACCCAGTACTTC	CASSLGLAVFYQETQYF
TRBV27	-	TRBJ2-7	many	14	TGTGCCAGCAGTTTGTCTAGCGCGTCCTACGAGCAGTACTTC	CASSLSSASYEQYF
TRBV30	-	TRBJ2-3	few	11	TGTGCCTGGAGTGGCGGGACTTTGCAGTATTTT	CAWSGGTLQYF
TRBV30	-	TRBJ2-7	few	13	TGTGCCTGGAGGGGGGTGCCTTCCTACGAGCAGTACTTC	CAWRGVPSYEQYF
TRBV20-1	-	TRBJ1-5	many	14	TGCAGTGCTAGGCTCTATGGGGGGAATCAGCCCCAGCATTTT	CSARLYGGNQPQHF
TRBV6-1	TRBD1	TRBJ2-6	-	15	TGTGCCGGTGGACAGGGGGCTACAGGGGCCAACGTCCTGTCTTTC	CAGGQGATGANVLSF
TRBV29-1	-	TRBJ1-1	many	14	TGCAGCGTTGAAACTTTAGGGGACATCACTGAAGCTTTCTTT	CSVETLGDITEAFF
TRBV4-3	TRBD2	TRBJ2-1	few	14	TGCGCCAGCAGCCATCCTGGACTAGCAGCTGAGCAGTTCTTC	CASSHPGLAAEQFF
TRBV12-3/TRBV12-4	-	TRBJ2-3	-	13	TGTGCCAGCAGAAGCTTGGGCACAGATACGCAGTATTTT	CASRSLGTDTQYF
TRBV6-6	-	TRBJ2-7	few	12	TGTGCCACTGACAGTTCAACCTACGAGCAGTACTTC	CATDSSTYEQYF
TRBV5-6	-	TRBJ2-7	-	12	TGTGCCAGCAGCGCGGGCCGCTACGAGCAGTACTTC	CASSAGRYEQYF
TRBV2	TRBD2	TRBJ2-3	-	17	TGTGCCTTCAGCTTTGAGGCTAGCGGAACTAGCACAGATACGCAGTATTTT	CAFSFEASGTSTDTQYF
TRBV12-3/TRBV12-4	TRBD1	TRBJ1-5	few	16	TGTGCCAGCAGCCCCCCAGGACAGGGCCTCAATCAGCCCCAGCATTTT	CASSPPGQGLNQPQHF
TRBV20-1	TRBD2	TRBJ2-7	few	12	TGCAGTGCTAGCCTAGCGGGGTACGAGCAGTACTTC	CSASLAGYEQYF
TRBV15	-	TRBJ2-7	many	13	TGTGCCACCAGCATACTTGTCTCCTACGAGCAGTACTTC	CATSILVSYEQYF
TRBV7-2	-	TRBJ2-3	many	16	TGTGCCAGCAGGAACGGACTGGGCGTGGGCACAGATACGCAGTATTTT	CASRNGLGVGTDTQYF
TRBV28	TRBD1	TRBJ1-1	-	14	TGTGCCTGCGGACAGGGAATAAGAGACACTGAAGCTTTCTTT	CACGQGIRDTEAFF
TRBV12-3/TRBV12-4	-	TRBJ2-1	few	12	TGTGCCAGCAGTTTAAGGGGCTATGAGCAGTTCTTC	CASSLRGYEQFF
TRBV13	-	TRBJ2-7	-	14	TGTGCCAGCAGCGAGGGACGGAGCTCCTACGAGCAGTACTTC	CASSEGRSSYEQYF
TRBV5-1	-	TRBJ2-5	few	13	TGCGCCAGCAGCGAGGGGGGTCTAGAGACCCAGTACTTC	CASSEGGLETQYF
TRBV5-1	TRBD2	TRBJ2-1	-	19	TGCGCCAGCAGCTTGCCGGGGAGGGGAGGACTAGCGGCCTACAATGAGCAGTTCTTC	CASSLPGRGGLAAYNEQFF
TRBV5-1	-	TRBJ2-3	few	16	TGCGCCAGCAGCCGAACAGGGATCAGCCTGGTAGATACGCAGTATTTT	CASSRTGISLVDTQYF
TRBV28	TRBD2	TRBJ2-3	-	14	TGTGCCAGCAGTCCACGGGACTATGAGGATACGCAGTATTTT	CASSPRDYEDTQYF
TRBV6-5	TRBD2	TRBJ2-2	-	16	TGTGCCAGCAGTTACTGGACTAGCGAGTACACCGGGGAGCTGTTTTTT	CASSYWTSEYTGELFF
TRBV12-3/TRBV12-4	-	TRBJ1-5	few	13	TGTGCCAGCAGTTCCCGATACTTGAAGCCCCAGCATTTT	CASSSRYLKPQHF
TRBV3-1	-	TRBJ2-7	-	13	TGTGCCAGCAGCCAAGGGGACAACTACGAGCAGTACTTC	CASSQGDNYEQYF
TRBV4-3	-	TRBJ2-3	few	16	TGCGCCAGCAGCGGTCAATTGGGGGTTAGCACAGATACGCAGTATTTT	CASSGQLGVSTDTQYF
TRBV15	-	TRBJ2-1	-	18	TGTGCCACCAGCAACTCCTTACGGGCGGGTACCTTCGGCAATGAGCAGTTCTTC	CATSNSLRAGTFGNEQFF
TRBV24-1	-	TRBJ2-1	many	14	TGTGCCACCAGTGATATTACGGGGGACAATGAGCAGTTCTTC	CATSDITGDNEQFF
TRBV12-3/TRBV12-4	TRBD2	TRBJ2-3	-	15	TGTGCCAGCAGCCCGCGGGAGGGCCAGGCAGATACGCAGTATTTT	CASSPREGQADTQYF
TRBV7-9	-	TRBJ1-1	many	13	TGTGCCAGCAGCTTAGTGGAGGAGACTGAAGCTTTCTTT	CASSLVEETEAFF
TRBV24-1	-	TRBJ2-1	many	13	TGTGCCACCAGTGAGAACTCCTACAATGAGCAGTTCTTC	CATSENSYNEQFF
TRBV6-5	-	TRBJ2-1	few	15	TGTGCCAGCAGTTGGGCTGGGGGCGCCTACAATGAGCAGTTCTTC	CASSWAGGAYNEQFF
TRBV12-3/TRBV12-4	TRBD1	TRBJ1-5	many	15	TGTGCCAGCACCAACACAGGGGTTAGCAATCAGCCCCAGCATTTT	CASTNTGVSNQPQHF